The 26 T cell receptor beta chains presented below share a single source sample, sequenced in a study of cytomegalovirus exposure and HLA in healthy donors listed by TCRdb under 2017. Receptor libraries were prepared by the immunoSEQ multiplex PCR assay. The multiplex PCR relied on a mix of 60 forward primers for TCR Vbeta segments and 13 reverse primers for TCR Jbeta segments. The table comes from immuneACCESS by way of TCRdb, which keeps in-frame sequences with V and J called. Part of the clones is missing from these tables; in studies checked, under half for an unresolved V gene and the rest for unknown reasons. This sample holds roughly 120,000 clones; about 80% were observed only once. More than 1.4% of the sample belongs to the ten largest clones. The sample comprised PBMCs. The receptors shown here come from a woman aged 18-29 years in good health and CMV-seronegative.

The chain combines TRBV5-6 with TRBJ1-5; D not certain. CDR1 and CDR2 from the germline V gene are SGHDT and YYEEEE. V lost 4 bases to trimming and J lost 5 bases, with 10 bases between them. The CDR3 length is 13 residues. DNA for the CDR3: TGTGCCAGCAGCCCTTTTGGCTATCAGCCCCAGCATTTT. Amino acids: CASSPFGYQPQHF.

The V gene is TRBV2, the J gene TRBJ1-2; tentatively, D is TRBD1 (5 bases). Germline V gives CDR1 SNHLY, CDR2 FYNNEI. V lost 3 bases and J lost 6, with 17 bases in between. The CDR3 length is 15 residues. The CDR3 spells CASSDRGETADGYTF. The CDR3 DNA reads TGTGCCAGCAGTGATAGGGGCGAGACAGCAGATGGCTACACCTTC.

This sequence joins TRBV2 and TRBJ1-5, with D possibly matching TRBD1 (6 bases). The CDR3 is 16 amino acids. V dropped 6 bases and J dropped 3 bases, with 18 bases sitting between them. Germline V gene lookup returns CDR1 SNHLY and CDR2 FYNNEI. CDR3 bases: TGTGCCAGCAGAGCCGGGACAAGGGGCTACAATCAGCCCCAGCATTTT. It is translated as CASRAGTRGYNQPQHF.

This sequence joins TRBV18 and TRBJ2-1; 13 bases line up with TRBD2. CDR3 length: 14 residues. Germline V CDR1 and CDR2: KGHSH, LQKENI. With 8 bases clipped from V and 8 bases from J, the junction kept 6 bases outside the gene matches. The CDR3: CASRGTSGTHEQFF. CDR3 coding DNA: TGTGCCAGCCGTGGGACTAGCGGGACCCATGAGCAGTTCTTC.

This clone was counted a single time. The gene calls are TRBV6-5 and TRBJ2-7; D might be TRBD1 (5 bases). This CDR3 has 12 residues. V was trimmed by 6 bases and J by 4 bases, leaving 10 bases between them. CDR1 and CDR2 (germline): MNHEY, SVGAGI. The CDR3 sequence is CASRRQFYEQYF. CDR3 DNA: TGTGCCAGCAGAAGACAGTTTTACGAGCAGTACTTC.

V and J are TRBV18 and TRBJ1-2; TRBD1 matches at 7 bases. V dropped 3 bases and J dropped 2; count of bases not matched to a gene: 6. CDR1 and CDR2 from the germline V gene are KGHSH and LQKENI. CDR3 size: 15 residues. Here the CDR3 reads CASSPDRMANYGYTF. The CDR3 coding sequence is TGTGCCAGCTCACCGGACAGGATGGCAAACTATGGCTACACCTTC.

This clone appeared a few times. This chain connects TRBV10-1 to TRBJ1-1; possible D gene TRBD1, 5 bases. This CDR3 spans 17 amino acids. The V gene's germline CDR1 is WNHNN and CDR2 SYGVQD (reference sequence). V lost 5 bases, J lost 0 bases, and 19 bases lay in between. CDR3 nucleotides: TGCGCCAGCAGTTATACTACGACAGTATCTATGAACACTGAAGCTTTCTTT. Protein sequence: CASSYTTTVSMNTEAFF.

This clone was observed a few times. This chain connects TRBV27 to TRBJ1-2; TRBD1 is a possible D gene (6 bases). V dropped 5 bases and J dropped 3 bases, with 13 bases sitting between them. Germline V gives CDR1 MNHEY, CDR2 SMNVEV (reference sequence). CDR3 length: 14 amino acids. CDR3 in DNA: TGTGCCAGCAGTCTCGGGAGGGGGGACTATGGCTACACCTTC. Translating it yields CASSLGRGDYGYTF.

The rearrangement uses TRBV5-6 and TRBJ2-3; TRBD1 agrees at 9 bases. This CDR3 contains 15 residues. Germline V gives CDR1 SGHDT, CDR2 YYEEEE. Trimming at V came to 3 bases and at J to 5 bases, leaving 7 bases not matched to a gene. The CDR3 loop reads CASSWGTGRKDTQYF. CDR3 DNA sequence: TGTGCCAGCAGCTGGGGGACAGGGAGGAAAGATACGCAGTATTTT.

The chain carries TRBV29-1 and TRBJ1-1; possibly TRBD1 for D (5 bases). The V end lost 4 bases, the J end lost 11 bases, and 14 bases lay between the germline ends. The CDR3 contains 11 residues. CDR1 is SQVTM and CDR2 is ANQGSEA in the germline V gene. The CDR3 protein is CSVVGQGGAFF. The CDR3 DNA reads as TGCAGCGTTGTGGGCCAGGGAGGCGCTTTCTTT.

The rearrangement uses TRBV27 and TRBJ1-1, with D possibly being TRBD1 (5 bases). In germline, CDR1 is MNHEY, CDR2 SMNVEV (reference sequence). The length of the CDR3 is 15 residues. Deletions cut 6 bases from V and 4 bases from J, with 18 bases between. CDR3 amino acids: CASSSLLGALTEAFF. CDR3 bases: TGTGCCAGCAGCTCACTCTTAGGGGCGCTCACTGAAGCTTTCTTT.

The chain links TRBV18 to TRBJ2-7; a weak D match, TRBD1 (7 bases). The CDR3 runs to 14 residues. V dropped 3 bases and J dropped 4 bases, with 13 bases sitting between them. Germline loops: CDR1 KGHSH, CDR2 LQKENI. The CDR3 nucleotides are TGTGCCAGCTCACCGGCAGGGGGGAGTTACGAGCAGTACTTC. Encoded protein: CASSPAGGSYEQYF.

J is TRBJ1-3 and V is TRBV6-1, with 8 bases fitting TRBD1. This CDR3 is 16 amino acids long. The ends lost 0 bases at V and 4 bases at J; junction bases unmatched: 5. The germline gives CDR1 MNHNS, CDR2 SASEGT. CDR3 DNA: TGTGCCAGCAGTGAAGCGGGCAGGGGGCCAGGAAACACCATATATTTT. Translated: CASSEAGRGPGNTIYF.

This clone was seen just once. CDR3 in DNA: TGTGCCAGCAGCCCCTGGATAAACCGGGACAGCCATTCACCCCTCCACTTT. Protein sequence: CASSPWINRDSHSPLHF. The rearrangement uses TRBV5-8 and TRBJ1-6; 7 positions match TRBD1. CDR3 length: 17 amino acids. With V trimmed by 4 bases and J by 8 bases, 15 bases remained unmatched. Germline-derived CDR1 and CDR2 are SGHTS and YDEGEE.

The CDR3 region is CASRGGSGTGELFF. The CDR3 DNA reads TGCGCCAGCAGGGGCGGGTCGGGCACCGGGGAGCTGTTTTTT. The chain combines TRBV5-1 with TRBJ2-2; D might be TRBD2 (5 bases). The CDR3 length is 14 residues. CDR1 is SGHRS, CDR2 YFSETQ, per germline. The V end was cut by 5 bases, the J end by 4 bases, with 12 bases between.

This clone was seen a single time. The chain couples TRBV2 to TRBJ2-7; perhaps TRBD2 as D (5 bases). The CDR3 has 13 amino acids. Germline lookup yields CDR1 SNHLY and CDR2 FYNNEI. V shed 8 bases and J shed 2 bases, with 13 bases lying between them. This CDR3 reads CASQRYRTYEQYF. The CDR3 region has the DNA TGTGCCAGCCAGCGGTACCGGACCTACGAGCAGTACTTC.

This clone was observed a few times. The chain carries TRBV11-2 and TRBJ2-3, with TRBD2 identical over 8 bases. Trimming removed 2 bases from V and 4 bases from J; junction bases left unmatched: 5. In germline, CDR1 is SGHAT, CDR2 FQNNGV. The CDR3 totals 15 residues. As DNA, the CDR3 is TGTGCCAGCAGCTTAATCGGGAGGGGGGCAGATACGCAGTATTTT. Translated: CASSLIGRGADTQYF.

The chain links TRBV29-1 to TRBJ1-4; the D is unclear. The CDR3 length is 10 residues. Germline CDR1 SQVTM, CDR2 ANQGSEA. Between the trimmed V and J ends, which lost 7 bases and 4 bases, there was a span of 4 bases. The CDR3 spells CSAYNEKLFF. CDR3 coding DNA: TGCAGCGCTTATAATGAAAAACTGTTTTTT. Full variable domain (remainder filled in from reference TRBV29-1 and TRBJ1-4): SAVISQKPSRDICQRGTSLTIQCQVDSQVTMMFWYRQQPGQSLTLIATANQGSEATYESGFVIDKFPISRPNLTFSTLTVSNMSPEDSSIYLCSAYNEKLFFGSGTQLSVL.

J is TRBJ2-7 and V is TRBV27; tentative D call: TRBD1 (5 bases). This CDR3 has 13 residues. Germline V CDR1 and CDR2: MNHEY, SMNVEV (reference sequence). V was trimmed by 2 bases and J by 6 bases, leaving 11 bases between them. DNA for the CDR3: TGTGCCAGCAGTTTACAGGGCTTCTCCGAGCAGTACTTC. Encoded protein: CASSLQGFSEQYF.

This sequence joins TRBV10-3 and TRBJ2-7; D not certain. Germline V lookup: CDR1 ENHRY, CDR2 SYGVKD. This CDR3 is built from 13 residues. V shed 5 bases and J shed 5 bases, with 13 bases lying between them. CDR3 loop: CAISPLSVDEQYF. The CDR3 nucleotides are TGTGCCATCAGTCCCTTAAGCGTTGACGAGCAGTACTTC.

The chain combines TRBV5-4 with TRBJ1-6, with D possibly matching TRBD1 (5 bases). CDR3 length equals 16 residues. CDR1 and CDR2 from the germline V gene are SGHNT and YYREEE (reference sequence). V dropped 5 bases and J dropped 10 bases, with 22 bases sitting between them. CDR3 DNA sequence: TGTGCCAGCAGTCCCCCGGAGGGGTCCGGTGGCTCACCCCTCCACTTT. It codes for CASSPPEGSGGSPLHF.

V is TRBV15 and J is TRBJ2-1, with D perhaps matching TRBD2 (5 bases). The CDR3 totals 16 residues. The V and J ends lost 0 bases and 1 base respectively, with 10 bases between them. Germline CDR1 reads LNHNV; CDR2 reads YYDKDF (reference sequence). This CDR3 is CATSRDPSWSYNEQFF. In DNA form, the CDR3 reads TGTGCCACCAGCAGAGATCCTAGCTGGTCCTACAATGAGCAGTTCTTC.

The chain couples TRBV14 to TRBJ1-1, with D unresolved. The CDR3 is 13 amino acids. Germline V gene sequence: CDR1 SGHDN, CDR2 FVKESK. V dropped 1 base and J dropped 2 bases, with 5 bases sitting between them. As DNA, the CDR3 is TGTGCCAGCAGCCAAGGAACAAACACTGAAGCTTTCTTT. This gives the protein CASSQGTNTEAFF. Filled out from reference TRBV14 and TRBJ1-1, the complete variable domain reads EAGVTQFPSHSVIEKGQTVTLRCDPISGHDNLYWYRRVMGKEIKFLLHFVKESKQDESGMPNNRFLAERTGGTYSTLKVQPAELEDSGVYFCASSQGTNTEAFFGQGTRLTVV.

The chain couples TRBV9 to TRBJ1-2; D is undetermined. Germline CDR1 SGDLS, CDR2 YYNGEE. The V gene lost 3 bases and the J gene lost 4 bases, with 13 bases spanning the gap. The CDR3 extends over 14 amino acids. The CDR3 coding sequence is TGTGCCAGCAGCGCCCGTCAGCGGAGCTATGGCTACACCTTC. It codes for CASSARQRSYGYTF.

This sequence joins TRBV14 and TRBJ2-7; TRBD1 might be the D (6 bases). There are 15 residues in the CDR3. CDR1 is SGHDN and CDR2 is FVKESK in the germline V gene. V dropped 4 bases and J dropped 0 bases, with 13 bases sitting between them. The CDR3 is CASSPLTGISYEQYF. The CDR3 bases are TGTGCCAGCAGCCCTTTAACAGGGATCTCCTACGAGCAGTACTTC.

This clone was detected only a few times. This chain connects TRBV15 to TRBJ1-5; tentative D call: TRBD1 (5 bases). This CDR3 region has 16 residues. From germline, CDR1 is LNHNV and CDR2 YYDKDF (reference sequence). The germline V and J ends were trimmed by 1 base and 6 bases, with 16 bases remaining between them. CDR3 sequence: CATSRASGLEGQPQHF. The CDR3 region has the DNA TGTGCCACCAGCAGAGCCTCAGGGCTAGAAGGTCAGCCCCAGCATTTT. The full variable domain, with the rest looked up from reference TRBV15 and TRBJ1-5, is DAMVIQNPRYQVTQFGKPVTLSCSQTLNHNVMYWYQQKSSQAPKLLFHYYDKDFNNEADTPDNFQSRRPNTSFCFLDIRSPGLGDTAMYLCATSRASGLEGQPQHFGDGTRLSIL.